Shown below are 17 T cell receptor beta chains from a single sample sequenced in a study of cytomegalovirus exposure and HLA in healthy donors. Both 60 Vbeta primers and 13 Jbeta primers went into the PCR. Generated by immunoSEQ multiplex PCR, the TCRdb table keeps only in-frame clones and is missing some. The sample holds hundreds of thousands of clones, 76% seen once. The sequenced sample was PBMCs. The receptor source for this set is a young man in good health and CMV-seronegative.

This chain connects TRBV11-1 to TRBJ1-2; D might be TRBD1 (5 bases). The V and J ends lost 2 bases and 3 bases respectively, with 7 bases between them. CDR3 length: 13 amino acids. Per the germline V gene, CDR1 is SGHAT and CDR2 is FQDESV (reference sequence). In nucleotides, the CDR3 is TGTGCCAGCAGCTTATTGACAGACTATGGCTACACCTTC. It translates to CASSLLTDYGYTF.

The J gene is TRBJ1-2, the V gene TRBV30; D is undetermined. Trimming cost V 0 bases and J 4 bases, with 18 bases left between them. Germline values: CDR1 GTSNPN, CDR2 SVGIG (reference sequence). The CDR3 totals 16 residues. The CDR3, as DNA: TGTGCCTGGAGTGTATCAGAGGGAACAGTCCCCTATGGCTACACCTTC. Amino acid sequence: CAWSVSEGTVPYGYTF.

The chain has TRBV6-5 and TRBJ1-3, with TRBD1 identical over 9 bases. The CDR3 has 14 residues. Germline V gene lookup returns CDR1 MNHEY and CDR2 SVGAGI. The V gene end was trimmed by 6 bases and the J gene end by 4 bases; junction bases not matched to a gene: 4. DNA of the CDR3: TGTGCCAGCAGCTTTGGACAGGGGGGAAACACCATATATTTT. It is translated as CASSFGQGGNTIYF.

This rearrangement joins TRBV7-3 to TRBJ2-6; D uncertain. V lost 0 bases, J lost 4 bases, and 10 bases lay in between. The CDR3 contains 16 residues. Germline values: CDR1 SGHTA, CDR2 FQGTGA. The chain's CDR3 is CASSLTAPVGANVLTF. The CDR3 nucleotides read TGTGCCAGCAGCTTAACCGCGCCTGTCGGGGCCAACGTCCTGACTTTC.

J is TRBJ2-3 and V is TRBV28, with 8 bases matching TRBD1. The ends lost 5 bases at V and 4 bases at J; junction bases unmatched: 8. This CDR3 spans 15 amino acids. Looked up from germline, CDR1 is MDHEN and CDR2 is SYDVKM. The chain's CDR3 is CASSRTGSGADTQYF. In DNA, the CDR3 is TGTGCCAGCAGTCGGACAGGGTCGGGTGCAGATACGCAGTATTTT.

The chain employs TRBV9 and TRBJ1-1; D may be TRBD1 (5 bases). Germline CDR1 and CDR2: SGDLS and YYNGEE. V gave up 0 bases and J gave up 4 bases, with 10 bases separating them. The CDR3 spans 14 residues. This CDR3 reads CASSVATGGTEAFF. The CDR3 region has the DNA TGTGCCAGCAGCGTAGCTACAGGCGGCACTGAAGCTTTCTTT.

The genes are TRBV29-1 and TRBJ2-1; the match to TRBD2 covers 9 bases. The length of the CDR3 is 17 residues. CDR1 and CDR2 from the germline V gene are SQVTM and ANQGSEA. V lost 4 bases to trimming and J lost 8 bases; unmatched junction nucleotides: 18. This chain's CDR3 is CSVVGLTGRREGYEQFF. The CDR3 bases are TGCAGCGTTGTTGGTTTAACAGGCAGGCGGGAGGGGTATGAGCAGTTCTTC.

This clone was detected a few times. V and J are TRBV7-9 and TRBJ2-1, with 7 bases fitting TRBD2. Germline V gene sequence: CDR1 SEHNR, CDR2 FQNEAQ (reference sequence). This CDR3 comprises 17 residues. The J segment lost 2 bases and the V segment lost 8 bases, leaving 15 bases of the junction unmatched. Here the CDR3 reads CASPGAGVGLTYNEQFF. CDR3 bases: TGTGCCAGCCCCGGGGCGGGAGTGGGGTTGACCTACAATGAGCAGTTCTTC.

The chain recombines TRBV28 with TRBJ1-2; 10 nucleotides agree with TRBD1. The CDR3 sequence is 16 residues long. J lost 5 bases, V lost 5 bases, and 11 bases had no gene match. Germline V CDR1 and CDR2: MDHEN, SYDVKM. In DNA form, the CDR3 reads TGTGCCAGCAGTGTTATACGGACAGGGGGAGGGTATGGCTACACCTTC. Translation: CASSVIRTGGGYGYTF.

Here the CDR3 DNA reads TGTGCCAGCAGTAGGGGGCCAGGGGCTGGAAACACCATATATTTT. Protein product: CASSRGPGAGNTIYF. V gene TRBV25-1 combines with J gene TRBJ1-3, with TRBD1 matching over 7 bases. Looked up from germline, CDR1 is MGHDK and CDR2 is SYGVNS. This CDR3 spans 15 amino acids. After removal of 5 bases from V and 2 bases from J, the junction contained 6 bases not matched to a gene.

CDR3 amino acids: CASSPVEGAGGYEQYF. The CDR3 DNA reads as TGTGCCAGCTCACCCGTGGAGGGGGCGGGCGGTTACGAGCAGTACTTC. V gene TRBV18 combines with J gene TRBJ2-7, with D tentatively TRBD1 (7 bases). Germline CDR1 reads KGHSH; CDR2 reads LQKENI. V was trimmed by 3 bases and J by 4 bases, leaving 19 bases between them. The CDR3 loop spans 16 amino acids.

This clone was seen a few times. This sequence joins TRBV6-5 and TRBJ2-2, with TRBD2 matching over 7 bases. The CDR3 totals 14 residues. Germline loops: CDR1 MNHEY, CDR2 SVGAGI. Germline trimming cut 7 bases from V and 4 bases from J; bases unmatched to any gene: 6. CDR3 nucleotides: TGTGCCAGCACCCCGGGGGAGGGCACCGGGGAGCTGTTTTTT. It codes for CASTPGEGTGELFF.

The genes are TRBV18 and TRBJ1-1; D might be TRBD1 (5 bases). V dropped 3 bases and J dropped 3 bases, with 11 bases sitting between them. The CDR3 sequence is 14 residues long. CDR1 is KGHSH and CDR2 is LQKENI in the germline V gene. CDR3 in DNA: TGTGCCAGCTCACCGACGGACAAGTACACTGAAGCTTTCTTT. Residues: CASSPTDKYTEAFF.

The chain employs TRBV6-6 and TRBJ2-7; tentative D call: TRBD2 (6 bases). The CDR3 totals 14 residues. Germline CDR1 MNHNY, CDR2 SVGAGI (reference sequence). Trimming shortened V by 4 bases and J by 0 bases, and 10 bases separated the two germline ends. CDR3 sequence reads: CASSSVADSYEQYF. The CDR3 bases are TGTGCCAGCAGTTCCGTAGCGGACTCCTACGAGCAGTACTTC.

The CDR3 here is CASSGGTGLLSNQPQHF. In DNA, the CDR3 is TGTGCCAGCAGTGGAGGGACAGGGCTCCTAAGCAATCAGCCCCAGCATTTT. The rearrangement uses TRBV6-1 and TRBJ1-5; TRBD1 matches at 9 bases. V was pared by 4 bases and J by 1 base, with 8 bases of the junction left unmatched. Germline V gene sequence: CDR1 MNHNS, CDR2 SASEGT. The CDR3 consists of 17 residues.

This clone showed up just a few times. The genes are TRBV25-1 and TRBJ2-7; D gene uncertain. The V and J ends lost 5 bases and 1 base respectively, with 9 bases between them. This CDR3 comprises 13 residues. Germline V gene data show CDR1 as MGHDK and CDR2 as SYGVNS. The CDR3 DNA sequence: TGTGCCAGCAGTTACGGCGGATCCTACGAGCAGTACTTC. Translation gives CASSYGGSYEQYF.

This clone was detected only once. V gene TRBV2 combines with J gene TRBJ1-5; 9 bases align to TRBD1. In germline, CDR1 is SNHLY, CDR2 FYNNEI. The junction had 6 bases not matched to a gene; V was cut back by 6 bases and J by 6 bases. The CDR3 has 14 amino acids. The CDR3 DNA reads as TGTGCCAGCAGGCTCGGGACAGGGAGTCAGCCCCAGCATTTT. Its protein is CASRLGTGSQPQHF.